This T cell receptor beta chain was sequenced during a study of CD8+ T cells in alopecia areata. Study results and limitations: Elevated clonality characterized lesional scalp relative to normal scalp, particularly in alopecia totalis/universalis. Scalp sequencing also captures normal skin's resident alphabeta T cells.

Worth noting for this clone: Its antigen is unidentified.

This CDR3 region has 13 residues. CDR1 and CDR2 from the germline V gene are SEHNR and FQNEAQ (reference sequence). The trim removed 5 bases at V and 14 bases at J, leaving 7 bases unmatched. Extracted RNA was reverse transcribed, and the resulting cDNA served as sequencing template. Repertoires were generated with immunoSEQ multiplex PCR, while TCRdb's copy carries only in-frame clones and drops some. Among about 200,000 clones listed, around 50% were seen once. This clonotype was obtained from a human donor in good health. The chain combines TRBV7-9 with TRBJ2-3; 13 positions match TRBD2. Sequenced sample: CD8+ T cells sorted from blood. The CDR3 bases are TGTGCCAGCAGCGCGGGACTAGCGGGGACCGCGTATTTT. It encodes CASSAGLAGTAYF.